One sample yielded the 10 T cell receptor beta chains listed below, sequenced in a study of OX40 agonist ivuxolimab in advanced cancers. The table came from immunoSEQ multiplex PCR; TCRdb's copy has only in-frame clones and leaves some out. The data contain about 72,000 clones, roughly 86% of them singletons. This specimen consisted of CD4+ or CD8+ T cells sorted from blood, obtained in a trial of the OX40 agonist ivuxolimab. These receptors all come from an adult with an advanced solid tumor such as melanoma, head and neck, liver or kidney cancer.

CDR3: CASSQAWGSYEQYF. DNA for the CDR3: TGTGCCAGCAGCCAAGCGTGGGGCTCCTACGAGCAGTACTTC. The chain carries TRBV14 and TRBJ2-7; no firm D call. Germline-derived CDR1 and CDR2 are SGHDN and FVKESK. The CDR3 has 14 residues. Trimming removed 1 base at V and 0 bases at J, with 7 bases between.

This clone has only a few counts. Other DNA sequences in this sample translate to the same CDR3. This chain connects TRBV2 to TRBJ1-1, with a possible D match to TRBD1 (5 bases). Trimming took 4 bases from V and 2 from J, leaving 8 bases between them. The germline V gene encodes CDR1 SNHLY and CDR2 FYNNEI. The CDR3 runs 13 residues. This CDR3 is CASSAQGNTEAFF. CDR3 coding DNA: TGTGCCAGCAGTGCCCAGGGAAACACTGAAGCTTTCTTT.

This rearrangement joins TRBV2 to TRBJ2-7; the D is unclear. CDR1 is SNHLY, CDR2 FYNNEI, per germline. Trimming stripped 5 bases from V and 3 bases from J, with 14 bases between. The CDR3 runs 14 residues. CDR3 sequence: CASSTEPVGYEQYF. In nucleotides, the CDR3 is TGTGCCAGCAGTACCGAGCCGGTAGGCTACGAGCAGTACTTC.

J is TRBJ1-2 and V is TRBV19; 10 bases agree with TRBD1. The CDR3 covers 15 residues. CDR1 is LNHDA and CDR2 is SQIVND in the germline V gene (reference sequence). The J segment lost 8 bases and the V segment lost 4 bases, leaving 10 bases of the junction unmatched. In DNA, the CDR3 is TGTGCCAGTAGTAGAGGTACCGGACAGGGGGGAGGCTACACCTTC. This translates into CASSRGTGQGGGYTF.

The chain has TRBV4-1 and TRBJ2-1; D is ambiguous. V dropped 3 bases and J dropped 6 bases, with 12 bases sitting between them. Germline V gives CDR1 MGHRA, CDR2 YSYEKL. The CDR3 consists of 14 residues. The DNA of the CDR3 is TGCGCCAGCAGCCATCCCCGAGCGATCAATGAGCAGTTCTTC. This gives the protein CASSHPRAINEQFF.

About this clone: Other nucleotide sequences in the sample specify the same CDR3. The chain uses TRBV5-1 and TRBJ1-4, with D possibly TRBD1 on 6 matching bases. CDR3 length equals 14 residues. Germline assignment: CDR1 SGHRS and CDR2 YFSETQ. The germline V and J ends were trimmed by 0 bases and 4 bases, with 7 bases remaining between them. CDR3 sequence (DNA): TGCGCCAGCAGCTTGGGAGGGGGTAATGAAAAACTGTTTTTT. Translating gives CASSLGGGNEKLFF.

V gene TRBV30 combines with J gene TRBJ1-6; 8 bases are shared with TRBD1. In germline, CDR1 is GTSNPN, CDR2 SVGIG (reference sequence). The CDR3 spans 15 residues. Trimming removed 7 bases from V and 9 bases from J; junction bases left unmatched: 14. This CDR3 reads CAFQIGQGRGSPLHF. The CDR3 DNA reads as TGTGCCTTTCAAATAGGACAGGGACGGGGTTCACCCCTCCACTTT.

The J gene is TRBJ2-4, the V gene TRBV28; TRBD1 agrees at 9 bases. The germline gives CDR1 MDHEN, CDR2 SYDVKM. V was clipped by 6 bases and J by 5 bases; unmatched bases: 8. The CDR3 is 15 amino acids. CDR3: CASRQPGQGENIQYF. In DNA form, the CDR3 reads TGTGCCAGCAGACAACCGGGACAGGGTGAAAACATTCAGTACTTC.

CDR3 nucleotide sequence: TGCGCCAGCAGCTTGGTGGGGGTAGGTTCCTACAATGAGCAGTTCTTC. The encoded protein is CASSLVGVGSYNEQFF. The gene calls are TRBV5-1 and TRBJ2-1; either TRBD1 or TRBD2 may fit D (5 bases each). The CDR3 is made up of 16 amino acids. V dropped 0 bases and J dropped 1 base, with 11 bases sitting between them. Per germline, CDR1 SGHRS and CDR2 YFSETQ.

This clone is a singleton in its sample. The chain links TRBV5-1 to TRBJ2-7; D is ambiguous. V was pared by 5 bases and J by 0 bases, with 6 bases between. CDR1 and CDR2 from the germline V gene are SGHRS and YFSETQ. This CDR3 is built from 12 residues. The CDR3 DNA follows: TGCGCCAGCAGGAAGGACTCCTACGAGCAGTACTTC. It yields the protein CASRKDSYEQYF. The full variable domain, its missing parts supplied by reference TRBV5-1 and TRBJ2-7, is KAGVTQTPRYLIKTRGQQVTLSCSPISGHRSVSWYQQTPGQGLQFLFEYFSETQRNKGNFPGRFSGRQFSNSRSEMNVSTLELGDSALYLCASRKDSYEQYFGPGTRLTVT.